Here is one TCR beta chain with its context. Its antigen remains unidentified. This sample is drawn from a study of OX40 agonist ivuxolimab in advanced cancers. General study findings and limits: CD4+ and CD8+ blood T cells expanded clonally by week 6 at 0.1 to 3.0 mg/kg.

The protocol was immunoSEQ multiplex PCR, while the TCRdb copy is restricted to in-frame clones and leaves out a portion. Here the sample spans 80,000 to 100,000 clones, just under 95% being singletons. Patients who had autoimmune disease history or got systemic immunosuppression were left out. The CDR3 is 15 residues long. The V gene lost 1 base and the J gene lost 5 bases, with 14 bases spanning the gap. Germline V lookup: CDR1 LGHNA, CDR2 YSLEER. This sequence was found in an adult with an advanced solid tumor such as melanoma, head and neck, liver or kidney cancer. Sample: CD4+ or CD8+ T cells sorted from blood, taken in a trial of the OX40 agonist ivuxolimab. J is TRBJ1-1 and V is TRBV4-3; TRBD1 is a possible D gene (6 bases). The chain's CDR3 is CASSQAPPGATEAFF. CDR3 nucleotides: TGCGCCAGCAGCCAAGCCCCCCCAGGGGCGACTGAAGCTTTCTTT.